The next 16 T cell receptor beta chains were all read from a single sample in a study of Graves' ophthalmopathy and Graves' hyperthyroidism. The sequenced template was RNA, covering the TCR beta CDR3 region. A first-round RT-PCR used HTBI primers, followed by a second-round multiplex PCR. In TCRdb, the multiplex PCR reads were re-called with MiXCR into one record per CDR3 protein. This sample has 200,000 to 250,000 distinct CDR3 sequences, with just under 30% found just once. The sequenced material came from peripheral blood. The receptors were gathered from a man aged 50 to 59 with Graves' ophthalmopathy.

This clonotype was found many times. The chain uses TRBV11-2 and TRBJ2-1; TRBD2 might be the D (6 bases). The germline CDR1 and CDR2 sequences are SGHAT and FQNNGV. The V and J ends lost 6 bases and 7 bases respectively, with 16 bases between them. The CDR3 has 14 residues. The DNA for the CDR3 is TGTGCCAGCAGACCCTGGGGGGAGACGAATGAGCAGTTCTTC. It codes for CASRPWGETNEQFF.

Many counts were recorded for this clonotype. The chain joins TRBV6-1 to TRBJ1-2, with D unclear. The CDR3 is 12 residues long. Germline V gives CDR1 MNHNS, CDR2 SASEGT. V lost 4 bases, J lost 7 bases, and 10 bases lay in between. The chain's CDR3 is CASSGQSGGYTF. CDR3 sequence (DNA): TGTGCCAGCAGTGGACAATCGGGTGGCTACACCTTC.

Remarks on this clonotype: One end of the junction is discordant with germline, which a read error may explain. The J gene is TRBJ2-7, the V gene TRBV19; possible D gene TRBD2, 7 bases. In germline, CDR1 is LNHDA, CDR2 SQIVND (reference sequence). The CDR3 contains 17 residues. The CDR3 region has the DNA TGTGCCTGTAGTATAGATGGACTCGGGGGGCAGGGCCACGAGCAGTACTTC. Its protein product is CACSIDGLGGQGHEQYF.

This clonotype was observed many times. CDR3: CASSDPGQLFSGANVLTF. The CDR3 nucleotides are TGTGCCAGCAGTGACCCGGGACAGCTCTTCTCTGGGGCCAACGTCCTGACTTTC. The chain is built from TRBV28 and TRBJ2-6; 7 positions agree with TRBD1. The CDR3 covers 18 residues. The junction had 10 bases not matched to a gene; V was cut back by 5 bases and J by 0 bases. The germline CDR1 and CDR2 sequences are MDHEN and SYDVKM. Drawing the rest from reference TRBV28 and TRBJ2-6, the complete variable domain is DVKVTQSSRYLVKRTGEKVFLECVQDMDHENMFWYRQDPGLGLRLIYFSYDVKMKEKGDIPEGYSVSREKKERFSLILESASTNQTSMYLCASSDPGQLFSGANVLTFGAGSRLTVL.

This clonotype was counted at least ten times. The J gene is TRBJ1-2, the V gene TRBV12-3 or TRBV12-4, with D possibly matching TRBD1 (6 bases). This CDR3 spans 14 amino acids. V lost 2 bases to trimming and J lost 3 bases, with 10 bases between them. CDR3 nucleotides: TGTGCCAGCAGTTTAAAAGGGGGTGACTATGGCTACACCTTC. It specifies CASSLKGGDYGYTF.

The chain employs TRBV6-5 and TRBJ2-5, with 7 bases that match TRBD1. This CDR3 contains 18 residues. The ends lost 2 bases at V and 2 bases at J; junction bases unmatched: 14. Germline loops: CDR1 MNHEY, CDR2 SVGAGI. This CDR3 reads CASSYQGQQGMKQETQYF. CDR3 DNA sequence: TGTGCCAGCAGTTACCAGGGGCAACAGGGGATGAAACAAGAGACCCAGTACTTC.

This clonotype was recorded many times. V usage is TRBV7-2 and J usage is TRBJ1-2; D is ambiguous. Germline loops: CDR1 SGHTA, CDR2 FQGNSA. The ends were cut back, 5 bases at V and 8 bases at J, with 9 bases in the middle. The CDR3 spans 11 residues. Written as DNA, the CDR3 is TGTGCCAGCAGCCCAGACTGGGGCTACACCTTC. It translates to CASSPDWGYTF.

The V gene is TRBV29-1, the J gene TRBJ1-5; 10 bases agree with TRBD1. Germline V gives CDR1 SQVTM, CDR2 ANQGSEA. J lost 7 bases, V lost 4 bases, and 4 bases had no gene match. The CDR3 runs 13 residues. The CDR3 protein is CSVGGDRGQPQHF. CDR3 in DNA: TGCAGCGTTGGGGGGGACAGGGGACAGCCCCAGCATTTT.

This chain joins TRBV6-1 and TRBJ2-7; D gene uncertain. This CDR3 spans 12 amino acids. Trimming cost V 4 bases and J 5 bases, with 9 bases left between them. CDR1 and CDR2 from the germline V gene are MNHNS and SASEGT. Here the CDR3 reads CASSANRNEQYF. CDR3 nucleotide sequence: TGTGCCAGCAGTGCTAACCGGAACGAGCAGTACTTC.

The chain recombines TRBV25-1 with TRBJ1-2, with D possibly TRBD1 on 5 matching bases. Germline V gene lookup returns CDR1 MGHDK and CDR2 SYGVNS. V lost 6 bases, J lost 0 bases, and 20 bases lay in between. The CDR3 has 17 residues. CDR3 sequence: CASRWGPWGRTNYGYTF. CDR3 coding DNA: TGTGCCAGCAGGTGGGGACCTTGGGGACGGACTAACTATGGCTACACCTTC.

This clonotype was observed at least ten times. A junction end diverges from the germline sequence, so it may reflect a read error. V and J are TRBV28 and TRBJ1-1; no clear D gene. Looked up from germline, CDR1 is MDHEN and CDR2 is SYDVKM. The CDR3 contains 15 residues. The CDR3 reads CASRPAVPMKTEAFF. As DNA, the CDR3 is TGTGCCAGCAGACCGGCAGTCCCCATGAAGACTGAAGCTTTCTTT.

This clonotype was found many times. The chain recombines TRBV12-3 or TRBV12-4 with TRBJ2-7, with D possibly TRBD1 on 6 matching bases. The ends were cut back, 7 bases at V and 2 bases at J, with 18 bases in the middle. This CDR3 is built from 15 residues. The DNA for the CDR3 is TGTGCCAGCACCCAGGGGCTGCCCAGCCCCTACGAGCAGTACTTC. It translates to CASTQGLPSPYEQYF.

This clonotype appeared many times. This rearrangement joins TRBV27 to TRBJ1-5; TRBD1 aligns across 11 bases. V shed 8 bases and J 1 base; nucleotides not matched to a gene: 4. This CDR3 region has 15 residues. Germline V gives CDR1 MNHEY, CDR2 SMNVEV (reference sequence). The CDR3 sequence: CASWTGGLSNQPQHF. DNA for the CDR3: TGTGCCAGCTGGACAGGGGGCCTGAGCAATCAGCCCCAGCATTTT.

This clonotype was counted at least ten times. For the CDR3, the DNA is TGCGCCAGCAGACCCAACGACTGGGTAGCTTTCTTT. Translation: CASRPNDWVAFF. This chain links TRBV5-1 with TRBJ1-1; D not resolved. With 5 bases removed from V and 10 bases from J, the gap between germline ends came to 15 bases. The germline V gene encodes CDR1 SGHRS and CDR2 YFSETQ. The CDR3 spans 12 residues.

V is TRBV12-3 or TRBV12-4 and J is TRBJ1-1; D is ambiguous. The V end was cut by 4 bases, the J end by 4 bases, with 13 bases between. The CDR3 is 14 residues long. Here the CDR3 reads CASSWAAGSTEAFF. CDR3 bases: TGTGCCAGCAGTTGGGCCGCGGGGAGCACTGAAGCTTTCTTT.

This clonotype was seen repeatedly, ten times or more. V and J are TRBV6-1 and TRBJ2-2, with TRBD2 identical over 11 bases. Germline CDR1 and CDR2: MNHNS and SASEGT. This CDR3 comprises 15 residues. After removal of 8 bases from V and 6 bases from J, the junction contained 8 bases not matched to a gene. DNA of the CDR3: TGTGCCAGCCCCGAGACTAGCGGGAATCCCGGGGAGCTGTTTTTT. Its translation is CASPETSGNPGELFF.